These 30 T cell receptor beta chains were all obtained from the same sample, sequenced in a study of tumor-infiltrating lymphocytes in oesophageal squamous cell carcinoma. TCRdb reprocessed the PCR reads with MiXCR, giving one entry per CDR3 protein. This sample has approximately 13,000 distinct CDR3 sequences, with 45% to 65% found just once. The sequenced sample was esophageal tumor tissue. The receptors shown here come from a male donor with esophageal squamous cell carcinoma.

The table lists this clonotype with many counts. The chain employs TRBV4-2 and TRBJ2-5; 9 bases agree with TRBD2. V gave up 2 bases and J gave up 5 bases; unmatched junction bases: 6. Germline V gene lookup returns CDR1 LGHNA and CDR2 YNFKEQ. The CDR3 sequence is 15 residues long. The CDR3 DNA reads TGTGCCAGCAGCCAAAGAGCGGGGGGAGGGGAGACCCAGTACTTC. Protein product: CASSQRAGGGETQYF.

This clonotype appeared a few times. This CDR3 fails to terminate in the conserved phenylalanine or tryptophan, so it likely reflects a read error. Because the CDR3's place on the DNA is in doubt, the DNA is left out and the CDR3 is given as listed by TCRdb. The chain has TRBV7-2 and TRBJ1-1. The CDR3 adds up to 19 amino acids, both ends counted. Germline CDR1 SGHTA, CDR2 FQGNSA. The CDR3 protein is CASGPRGDGTYATSSTSGQ.

V and J are TRBV30 and TRBJ2-2; 11 bases agree with TRBD1. The CDR3 spans 12 residues. V lost 7 bases and J lost 6; bases outside the gene matches: 1. Germline CDR1 is GTSNPN and CDR2 is SVGIG (reference sequence). CDR3 amino acids: CASGQGAGELFF. CDR3 DNA: TGTGCCTCGGGACAGGGGGCCGGGGAGCTGTTTTTT. Using reference TRBV30 and TRBJ2-2 for the parts outside the CDR3, the full variable domain is SQTIHQWPATLVQPVGSPLSLECTVEGTSNPNLYWYRQAAGRGLQLLFYSVGIGQISSEVPQNLSASRPQDRQFILSSKKLLLSDSGFYLCASGQGAGELFFGEGSRLTVL.

A word on this clonotype: The final CDR3 position lacks the conserved phenylalanine or tryptophan, pointing to a likely read error. The DNA is left out, because the CDR3 cannot be placed on it with certainty; the CDR3 is given as TCRdb lists it. The rearrangement links TRBV6-1 to TRBJ2-5; the table names TRBD1, a call not compared with the DNA. The CDR3 adds up to 16 amino acids, both ends counted. Germline assignment: CDR1 MNHNS and CDR2 SASEGT. CDR3 residues: CASSTGVGGYGYTFGS.

In its sample, this clonotype was seen a few times. V is TRBV19 and J is TRBJ1-5; tentatively, D is TRBD1 (5 bases). This CDR3 region has 17 residues. Trimming cost V 0 bases and J 3 bases, with 15 bases left between them. Germline-derived CDR1 and CDR2 are LNHDA and SQIVND (reference sequence). Here the CDR3 reads CASSIDRGRPNNQPQHF. The CDR3 region has the DNA TGTGCCAGTAGTATAGACCGGGGCAGGCCTAACAATCAGCCCCAGCATTTT.

The chain uses TRBV7-2 and TRBJ1-5; a possible D gene is TRBD1 (6 bases). Trimming cost V 5 bases and J 10 bases, with 15 bases left between them. The CDR3 is 13 residues long. The V gene's germline CDR1 is SGHTA and CDR2 FQGNSA. CDR3 DNA: TGTGCCAGCAGCCTCCAAACAGGGTATCCCCAGCATTTT. It yields the protein CASSLQTGYPQHF.

The V call is TRBV7-8, the J call TRBJ2-5; no firm D call. The DNA end is more similar to TRBJ2-7, so the J call may be wrong. The length of the CDR3 is 13 residues. The germline CDR1 and CDR2 sequences are SGHVS and FQNEAQ. The DNA of the CDR3 is TGTGCCAGCAGCTTAGCTACGACCTACGAGCAGTACTTC. Translating it yields CASSLATTYEQYF.

This chain links TRBV10-3 with TRBJ2-1; tentatively, D is TRBD1 (5 bases). The V gene lost 4 bases and the J gene lost 5 bases, with 9 bases spanning the gap. The germline CDR1 and CDR2 sequences are ENHRY and SYGVKD. The CDR3 extends over 13 amino acids. CDR3 coding DNA: TGTGCCATCAGTGTAGGCAGGGACAATGAGCAGTTCTTC. Translated, it gives CAISVGRDNEQFF.

The table lists this clonotype with a few counts. The chain joins TRBV7-2 to TRBJ2-5, with TRBD2 as a possible D gene (6 bases). The length of the CDR3 is 14 residues. V gave up 5 bases and J gave up 7 bases, with 17 bases separating them. Germline assignment: CDR1 SGHTA and CDR2 FQGNSA. DNA for the CDR3: TGTGCCAGCAGCACTGCGGGGACGGTGGTGACCCAGTACTTC. Its translation: CASSTAGTVVTQYF.

This clonotype was picked up a small number of times. The chain uses TRBV7-2 and TRBJ2-1; TRBD2 agrees at 7 bases. TRBJ2-7 explains the end of the DNA better; the J call may be wrong. The CDR3 contains 13 residues. Germline V lookup: CDR1 SGHTA, CDR2 FQGNSA. Here the CDR3 DNA reads TGTGCCAGCAGTGCTAGCGGTCCCTACGAGCAGTACTTC. This sequence encodes CASSASGPYEQYF.

The chain carries TRBV7-6 and TRBJ2-4; D is possibly TRBD2 (6 bases). The assigned J gene may be wrong: the sequence end matches TRBJ2-7 better. Germline V gene sequence: CDR1 SGHVS, CDR2 FNYEAQ. The CDR3 has 12 residues. The CDR3: CASSLSGDEQYF. Written as DNA, the CDR3 is TGTGCCAGCAGCTTATCGGGGGACGAGCAGTACTTC.

V gene TRBV7-2 combines with J gene TRBJ2-1; D is perhaps TRBD2 (6 bases). This CDR3 region has 14 residues. V gave up 4 bases and J gave up 0 bases, with 7 bases separating them. Per germline, CDR1 SGHTA and CDR2 FQGNSA. The CDR3 DNA is TGTGCCAGCAGCTCGACTAGCTCCTACAATGAGCAGTTCTTC. Residues: CASSSTSSYNEQFF.

This clonotype was picked up many times. The CDR3 sequence: CASVGGPGDDQPQHF. The CDR3 region has the DNA TGCGCCAGCGTCGGGGGGCCAGGGGACGATCAGCCCCAGCATTTT. The chain joins TRBV10-1 to TRBJ1-5, with a tentative D call TRBD1 (6 bases). The CDR3 extends over 15 amino acids. Deletions cut 8 bases from V and 5 bases from J, with 19 bases between. The germline gives CDR1 WNHNN, CDR2 SYGVQD (reference sequence).

The V gene is TRBV28, the J gene TRBJ2-5; a possible D gene is TRBD2 (6 bases). Germline loops: CDR1 MDHEN, CDR2 SYDVKM. The CDR3 covers 15 residues. Trimming took off 1 base at V and 6 bases at J, with 15 bases between the two ends. The CDR3 bases are TGTGCCAGCAGTTTATCTCGCGGGACCAAGAAGACCCAGTACTTC. This sequence encodes CASSLSRGTKKTQYF.

This clonotype was counted at least ten times. CDR3 in DNA: TGTGCCAGCAGCTCGATGCTTACAGCCTACAATGAGCAGTTCTTC. Protein: CASSSMLTAYNEQFF. This chain joins TRBV7-2 and TRBJ2-1; no definite D call. V was pared by 4 bases and J by 2 bases, with 12 bases between. The CDR3 runs to 15 residues. In germline, CDR1 is SGHTA, CDR2 FQGNSA. Looking up the rest from reference TRBV7-2 and TRBJ2-1 gives the full variable domain: GAGVSQSPSNKVTEKGKDVELRCDPISGHTALYWYRQSLGQGLEFLIYFQGNSAPDKSGLPSDRFSAERTGGSVSTLTIQRTQQEDSAVYLCASSSMLTAYNEQFFGPGTRLTVL.

By share, this clonotype counts as medium-sized. The chain carries TRBV6-1 and TRBJ2-3, with D perhaps being TRBD1 or TRBD2 (6 bases each). The CDR3 extends over 11 amino acids. Germline CDR1 MNHNS, CDR2 SASEGT. Trimming stripped 8 bases from V and 9 bases from J, with 12 bases between. CDR3 residues: CASSSGATQYF. Written as DNA, the CDR3 is TGTGCCAGCTCTTCGGGGGCAACGCAGTATTTT.

On this clonotype: At one boundary the junction diverges from the germline segment, which might be a read error. The J gene is TRBJ2-5, the V gene TRBV7-6; TRBD2 agrees at 7 bases. Germline loops: CDR1 SGHVS, CDR2 FNYEAQ. The length of the CDR3 is 13 residues. The chain's CDR3 is CASSSGLVETQYF. The CDR3 DNA reads TGTGCTAGCAGCTCCGGACTAGTAGAGACCCAGTACTTC.

The rearrangement joins TRBV7-8 to TRBJ2-5; 9 nucleotides agree with TRBD2. The V gene's germline CDR1 is SGHVS and CDR2 FQNEAQ. The ends lost 6 bases at V and 3 bases at J; junction bases unmatched: 8. The CDR3 length is 15 residues. The CDR3 protein is CASSPPGLAKETQYF. The CDR3 nucleotides are TGTGCCAGCAGTCCCCCGGGACTAGCCAAAGAGACCCAGTACTTC.

This rearrangement joins TRBV6-8 to TRBJ2-5; possible D gene TRBD2, 5 bases. V lost 6 bases and J 11 bases, leaving 22 bases between the germline ends. The CDR3 is made up of 14 amino acids. The V gene's germline CDR1 is MNHGY and CDR2 SAAAGT. The CDR3 spells CASSFRTESWSQYF. In DNA form, the CDR3 reads TGTGCCAGCAGCTTTCGGACTGAGAGTTGGAGTCAGTACTTC.

V is TRBV7-2 and J is TRBJ2-5, with 10 bases aligning to TRBD2. The CDR3 totals 16 residues. V shed 5 bases and J 5 bases; nucleotides not matched to a gene: 11. Germline loops: CDR1 SGHTA, CDR2 FQGNSA. This CDR3 reads CASSPQAGGRQETQYF. In DNA form, the CDR3 reads TGTGCCAGCAGCCCCCAAGCGGGGGGGCGACAGGAGACCCAGTACTTC. Full variable domain (outside the CDR3, taken from reference TRBV7-2 and TRBJ2-5): GAGVSQSPSNKVTEKGKDVELRCDPISGHTALYWYRQSLGQGLEFLIYFQGNSAPDKSGLPSDRFSAERTGGSVSTLTIQRTQQEDSAVYLCASSPQAGGRQETQYFGPGTRLLVL.

The rearrangement links TRBV7-3 to TRBJ2-1; D is unclear. Germline V gene lookup returns CDR1 SGHTA and CDR2 FQGTGA. This CDR3 has 12 residues. V was clipped by 2 bases and J by 10 bases, with 9 bases between them. DNA of the CDR3: TGTGCCAGCAGCTTAGGTGTAGGAGAGCAGTTCTTC. Amino acid sequence: CASSLGVGEQFF. The full variable domain, its missing parts supplied by reference TRBV7-3 and TRBJ2-1, is GAGVSQTPSNKVTEKGKYVELRCDPISGHTALYWYRQSLGQGPEFLIYFQGTGAADDSGLPNDRFFAVRPEGSVSTLKIQRTERGDSAVYLCASSLGVGEQFFGPGTRLTVL.

V gene TRBV7-8 combines with J gene TRBJ2-2; 9 nucleotides agree with TRBD1. The trim removed 4 bases at V and 5 bases at J, leaving 5 bases unmatched. The CDR3 extends over 15 amino acids. Looked up from germline, CDR1 is SGHVS and CDR2 is FQNEAQ. Here the CDR3 DNA reads TGTGCCAGCAGCTCGGGACAGGGAGGGACCGGGGAGCTGTTTTTT. It encodes CASSSGQGGTGELFF.

By proportion, this clonotype is large. The chain employs TRBV24-1 and TRBJ2-5; TRBD1 agrees at 7 bases. CDR3 length: 14 residues. V lost 4 bases to trimming and J lost 4 bases; unmatched junction nucleotides: 5. In germline, CDR1 is KGHDR, CDR2 SFDVKD. CDR3 sequence: CATSETGTVETQYF. CDR3 DNA: TGTGCCACCAGTGAGACCGGGACAGTAGAGACCCAGTACTTC.

The V gene is TRBV7-9, the J gene TRBJ2-5; D remains ambiguous. TRBJ2-7 matches the DNA end more closely, so the J call is doubtful. The CDR3 sequence is 15 residues long. The germline V gene encodes CDR1 SEHNR and CDR2 FQNEAQ (reference sequence). The CDR3 region has the DNA TGTGCCAGCAGCTTAGGTTCGGGCTGGGTTGTCGAGCAGTACTTC. This encodes CASSLGSGWVVEQYF.

This clonotype was observed many times. This rearrangement joins TRBV2 to TRBJ2-3; unclear D gene. Germline-derived CDR1 and CDR2 are SNHLY and FYNNEI. This CDR3 has 13 amino acids. V gave up 4 bases and J gave up 5 bases, with 10 bases separating them. The chain's CDR3 is CASSVSLVDTQYF. The CDR3 DNA follows: TGTGCCAGCAGTGTTTCGTTGGTAGATACGCAGTATTTT.

This rearrangement joins TRBV11-1 to TRBJ2-7; weak D call: TRBD1 (6 bases). The germline V and J ends were trimmed by 5 bases and 1 base, with 12 bases remaining between them. Germline CDR1 and CDR2: SGHAT and FQDESV (reference sequence). This CDR3 region has 14 residues. The CDR3 region is CASSRARGSYEQYF. In DNA, the CDR3 is TGTGCCAGCAGCCGGGCCAGGGGTTCCTACGAGCAGTACTTC.

The chain uses TRBV7-6 and TRBJ1-2, with D possibly matching TRBD1 (5 bases). With the DNA end fitting TRBJ2-5 better, the J assignment may be wrong. The CDR3 has 13 amino acids. Per the germline V gene, CDR1 is SGHVS and CDR2 is FNYEAQ. Here the CDR3 reads CASSLGRVETQYF. CDR3 nucleotide sequence: TGTGCCAGCAGCTTAGGCAGGGTAGAGACCCAGTACTTC.

The rearrangement joins TRBV28 to TRBJ1-1; no clear D gene. This CDR3 is built from 11 residues. Germline V gives CDR1 MDHEN, CDR2 SYDVKM. The V end was cut by 5 bases, the J end by 6 bases, with 7 bases between. The CDR3 DNA is TGTGCCAGCAGTGGACGGTCTGAAGCTTTCTTT. Residues: CASSGRSEAFF.

Judged by abundance, this clonotype is medium-sized (0.01 to 0.1%). V is TRBV6-2 or TRBV6-3 and J is TRBJ2-1; 10 bases are a match to TRBD2. This CDR3 comprises 16 residues. Germline values: CDR1 MNHEY, CDR2 SVGEGT. The ends lost 2 bases at V and 3 bases at J; junction bases unmatched: 4. The CDR3 DNA reads TGTGCCAGCAGTTACGAGCGGGGGGGTATCTACAATGAGCAGTTCTTC. Amino acid sequence: CASSYERGGIYNEQFF.

Remarks on this clonotype: Since the CDR3 does not end with the conserved phenylalanine or tryptophan, this likely comes from a read error. The DNA is left out, because the CDR3 cannot be placed on it with certainty; the CDR3 is given as TCRdb lists it. The gene calls are TRBV5-1 and TRBJ2-7; the table names TRBD2, a call not compared with the DNA. CDR1 is SGHRS and CDR2 is YFSETQ in the germline V gene. Including both end residues, the CDR3 is 16 amino acids long. CDR3 protein: CASSLDRGGYGYTFGS.